The source of this T cell receptor (beta chain) is a study of blood T cell repertoires in COVID-19. Study-wide context: Some COVID-19 samples were acute and others convalescent; all came from the United States, Italy and Spain.

CDR3 length: 19 residues. Germline values: CDR1 LGHNA, CDR2 YNFKEQ. V dropped 0 bases and J dropped 4; count of bases not matched to a gene: 17. In the study's own analysis: Estimates of nucleated cell counts were drawn from the amplification of reference gene primers. Clones were read by immunoSEQ multiplex PCR, and TCRdb kept only the in-frame ones, dropping some. V and J calls plus clone size are reproduced from that table; the DNA served to infer D and trimming. The sample contains fewer than 150,000 clones, roughly 79% of which appear only once. The rearrangement joins TRBV4-2 to TRBJ1-2; 7 bases line up with TRBD1. Sequences were obtained from peripheral blood. The sequence was obtained from a human donor in a cohort sampled during active COVID-19. CDR3 coding DNA: TGTGCCAGCAGCCAAGATGTCACCCGATTCTCGACAGGGTTCTATGGCTACACCTTC. Encoded protein: CASSQDVTRFSTGFYGYTF.